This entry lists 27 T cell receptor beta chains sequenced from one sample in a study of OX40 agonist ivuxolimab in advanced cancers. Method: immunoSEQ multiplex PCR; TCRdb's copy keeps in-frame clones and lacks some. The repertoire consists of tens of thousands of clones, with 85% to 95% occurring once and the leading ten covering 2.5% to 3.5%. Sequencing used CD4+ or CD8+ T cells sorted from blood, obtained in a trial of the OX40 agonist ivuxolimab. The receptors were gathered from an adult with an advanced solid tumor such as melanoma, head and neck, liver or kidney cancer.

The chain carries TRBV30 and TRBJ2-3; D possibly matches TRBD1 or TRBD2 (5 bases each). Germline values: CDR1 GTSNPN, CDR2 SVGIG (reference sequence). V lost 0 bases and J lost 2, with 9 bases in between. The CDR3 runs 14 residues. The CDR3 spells CAWSVGTDTDTQYF. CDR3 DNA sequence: TGTGCCTGGAGTGTCGGGACCGACACAGATACGCAGTATTTT.

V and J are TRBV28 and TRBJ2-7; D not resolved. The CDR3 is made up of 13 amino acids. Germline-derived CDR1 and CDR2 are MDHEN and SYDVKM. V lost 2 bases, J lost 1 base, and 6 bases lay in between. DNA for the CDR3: TGTGCCAGCAGTTTACTCTCTTCCTACGAGCAGTACTTC. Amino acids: CASSLLSSYEQYF.

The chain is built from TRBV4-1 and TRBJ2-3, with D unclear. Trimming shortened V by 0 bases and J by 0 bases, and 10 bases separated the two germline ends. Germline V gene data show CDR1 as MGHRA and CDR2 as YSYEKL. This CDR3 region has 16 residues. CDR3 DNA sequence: TGCGCCAGCAGCCAAGAACGACGGTATAGCACAGATACGCAGTATTTT. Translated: CASSQERRYSTDTQYF.

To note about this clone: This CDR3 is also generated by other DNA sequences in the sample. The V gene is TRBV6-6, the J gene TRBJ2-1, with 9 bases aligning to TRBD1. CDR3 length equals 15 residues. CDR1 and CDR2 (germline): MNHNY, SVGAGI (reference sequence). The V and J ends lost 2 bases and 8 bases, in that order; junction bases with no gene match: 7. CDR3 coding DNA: TGTGCCAGCAGTTACGTGGGACAGGGCTCCGATGAGCAGTTCTTC. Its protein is CASSYVGQGSDEQFF.

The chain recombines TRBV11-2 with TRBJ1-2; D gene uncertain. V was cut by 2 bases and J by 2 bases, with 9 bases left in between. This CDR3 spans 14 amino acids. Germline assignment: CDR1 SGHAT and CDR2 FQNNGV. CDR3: CASSLRHSNYGYTF. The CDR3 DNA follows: TGTGCCAGCAGCTTAAGACATTCGAACTATGGCTACACCTTC.

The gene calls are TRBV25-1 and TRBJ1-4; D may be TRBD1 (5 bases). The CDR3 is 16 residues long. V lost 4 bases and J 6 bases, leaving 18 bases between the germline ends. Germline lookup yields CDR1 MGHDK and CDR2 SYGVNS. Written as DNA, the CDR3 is TGTGCCAGCAGTGCAGGGACGGGCGGGGAGGATGAAAAACTGTTTTTT. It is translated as CASSAGTGGEDEKLFF. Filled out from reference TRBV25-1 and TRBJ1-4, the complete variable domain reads EADIYQTPRYLVIGTGKKITLECSQTMGHDKMYWYQQDPGMELHLIHYSYGVNSTEKGDLSSESTVSRIRTEHFPLTLESARPSHTSQYLCASSAGTGGEDEKLFFGSGTQLSVL.

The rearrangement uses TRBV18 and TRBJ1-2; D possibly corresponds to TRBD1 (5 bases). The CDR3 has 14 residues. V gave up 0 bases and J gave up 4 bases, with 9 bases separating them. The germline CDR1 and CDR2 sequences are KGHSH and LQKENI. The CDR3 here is CASSPPSGGYGYTF. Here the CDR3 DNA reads TGTGCCAGCTCACCACCGAGCGGGGGCTATGGCTACACCTTC. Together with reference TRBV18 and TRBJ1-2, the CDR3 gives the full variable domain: NAGVMQNPRHLVRRRGQEARLRCSPMKGHSHVYWYRQLPEEGLKFMVYLQKENIIDESGMPKERFSAEFPKEGPSILRIQQVVRGDSAAYFCASSPPSGGYGYTFGSGTRLTVV.

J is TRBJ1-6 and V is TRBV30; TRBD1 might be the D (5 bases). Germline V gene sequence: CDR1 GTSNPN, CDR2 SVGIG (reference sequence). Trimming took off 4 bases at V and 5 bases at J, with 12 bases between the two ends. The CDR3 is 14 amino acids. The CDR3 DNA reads TGTGCCTGGATCCCGGGGCCAAATAATTCACCCCTCCACTTT. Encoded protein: CAWIPGPNNSPLHF.

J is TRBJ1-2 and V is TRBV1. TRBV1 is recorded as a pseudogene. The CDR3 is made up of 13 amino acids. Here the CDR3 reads CTSSQPQPYGYTF. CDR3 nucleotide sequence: TGCACCAGCAGCCAACCGCAACCGTATGGCTACACCTTC.

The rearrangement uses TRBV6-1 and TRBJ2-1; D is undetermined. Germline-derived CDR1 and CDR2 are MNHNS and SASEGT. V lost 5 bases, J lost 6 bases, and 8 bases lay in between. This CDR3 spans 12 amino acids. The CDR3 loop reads CASSLHSNEQFF. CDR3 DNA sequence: TGTGCCAGCAGTCTGCACAGCAATGAGCAGTTCTTC.

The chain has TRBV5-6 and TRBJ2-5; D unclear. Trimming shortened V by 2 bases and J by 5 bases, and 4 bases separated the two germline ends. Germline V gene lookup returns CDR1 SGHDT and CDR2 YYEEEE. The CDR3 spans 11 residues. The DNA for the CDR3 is TGTGCCAGCAGCTTCATGGAGACCCAGTACTTC. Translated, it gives CASSFMETQYF.

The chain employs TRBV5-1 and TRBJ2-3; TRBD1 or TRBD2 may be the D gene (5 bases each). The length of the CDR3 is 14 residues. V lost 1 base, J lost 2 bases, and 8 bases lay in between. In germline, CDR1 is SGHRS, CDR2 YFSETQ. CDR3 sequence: CASSLTGPTDTQYF. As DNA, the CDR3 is TGCGCCAGCAGCTTGACGGGACCCACAGATACGCAGTATTTT. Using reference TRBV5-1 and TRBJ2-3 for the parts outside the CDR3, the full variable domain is KAGVTQTPRYLIKTRGQQVTLSCSPISGHRSVSWYQQTPGQGLQFLFEYFSETQRNKGNFPGRFSGRQFSNSRSEMNVSTLELGDSALYLCASSLTGPTDTQYFGPGTRLTVL.

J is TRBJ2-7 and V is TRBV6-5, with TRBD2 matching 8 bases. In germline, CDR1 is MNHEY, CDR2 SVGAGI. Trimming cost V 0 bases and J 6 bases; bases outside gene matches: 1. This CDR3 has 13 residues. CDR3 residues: CASSYSGGAEQYF. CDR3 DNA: TGTGCCAGCAGTTACTCCGGGGGGGCCGAGCAGTACTTC.

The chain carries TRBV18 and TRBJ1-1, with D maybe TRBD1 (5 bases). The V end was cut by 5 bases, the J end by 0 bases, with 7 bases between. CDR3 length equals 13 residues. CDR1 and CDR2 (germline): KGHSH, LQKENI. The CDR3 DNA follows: TGTGCCAGCTCAGACAGTATGAACACTGAAGCTTTCTTT. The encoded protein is CASSDSMNTEAFF.

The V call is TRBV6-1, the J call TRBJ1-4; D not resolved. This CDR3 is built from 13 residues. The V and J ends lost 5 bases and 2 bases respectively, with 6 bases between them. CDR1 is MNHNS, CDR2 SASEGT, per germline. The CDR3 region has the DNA TGTGCCAGCAGTATCCAGACTAATGAAAAACTGTTTTTT. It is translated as CASSIQTNEKLFF.

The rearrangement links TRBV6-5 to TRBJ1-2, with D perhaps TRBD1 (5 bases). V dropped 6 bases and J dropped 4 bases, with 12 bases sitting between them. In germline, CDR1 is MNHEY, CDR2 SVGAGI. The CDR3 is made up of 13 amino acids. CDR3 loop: CASRNGQGYGYTF. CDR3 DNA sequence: TGTGCCAGCAGAAACGGACAAGGCTATGGCTACACCTTC.

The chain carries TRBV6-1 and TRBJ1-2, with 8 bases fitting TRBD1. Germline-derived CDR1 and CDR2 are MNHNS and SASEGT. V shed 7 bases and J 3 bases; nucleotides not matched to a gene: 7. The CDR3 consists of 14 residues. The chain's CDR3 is CASTLGQEDYGYTF. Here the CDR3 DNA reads TGTGCCAGCACCCTGGGACAGGAGGACTATGGCTACACCTTC.

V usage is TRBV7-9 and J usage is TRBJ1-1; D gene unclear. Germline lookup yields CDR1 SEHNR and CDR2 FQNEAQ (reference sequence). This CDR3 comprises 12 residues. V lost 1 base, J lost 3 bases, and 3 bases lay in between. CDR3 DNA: TGTGCCAGCAGCTTAGACGACACTGAAGCTTTCTTT. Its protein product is CASSLDDTEAFF.

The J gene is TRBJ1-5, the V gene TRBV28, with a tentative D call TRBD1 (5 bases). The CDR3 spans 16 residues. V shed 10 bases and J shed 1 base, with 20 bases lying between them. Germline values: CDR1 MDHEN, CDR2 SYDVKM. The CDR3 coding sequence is TGTGCCATCCATCCGGGGACCCCGAGGAGCAATCAGCCCCAGCATTTT. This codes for CAIHPGTPRSNQPQHF.

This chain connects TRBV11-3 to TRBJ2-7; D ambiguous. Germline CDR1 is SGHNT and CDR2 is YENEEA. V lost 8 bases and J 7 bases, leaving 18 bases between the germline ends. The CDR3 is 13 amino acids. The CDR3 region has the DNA TGTGCCAGCGGCGGAAGGGTTGAACGGGAGCAGTACTTC. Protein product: CASGGRVEREQYF.

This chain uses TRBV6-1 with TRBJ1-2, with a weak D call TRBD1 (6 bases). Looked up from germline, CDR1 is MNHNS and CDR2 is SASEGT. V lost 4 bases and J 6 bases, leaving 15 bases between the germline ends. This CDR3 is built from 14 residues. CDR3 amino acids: CASSVQTWTDGYTF. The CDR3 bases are TGTGCCAGCAGTGTTCAAACCTGGACAGATGGCTACACCTTC.

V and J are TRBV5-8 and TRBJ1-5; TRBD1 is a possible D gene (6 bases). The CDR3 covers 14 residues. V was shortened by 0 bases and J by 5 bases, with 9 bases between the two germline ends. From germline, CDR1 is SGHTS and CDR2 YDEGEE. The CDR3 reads CASSLGGADQPQHF. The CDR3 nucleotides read TGTGCCAGCAGCTTGGGGGGGGCCGATCAGCCCCAGCATTTT.

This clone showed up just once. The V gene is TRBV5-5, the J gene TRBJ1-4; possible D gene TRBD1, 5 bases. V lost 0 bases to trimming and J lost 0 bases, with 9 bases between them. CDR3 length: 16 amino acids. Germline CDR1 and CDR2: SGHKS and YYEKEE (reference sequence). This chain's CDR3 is CASSLDWGATNEKLFF. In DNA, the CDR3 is TGTGCCAGCAGCTTGGATTGGGGGGCAACTAATGAAAAACTGTTTTTT.

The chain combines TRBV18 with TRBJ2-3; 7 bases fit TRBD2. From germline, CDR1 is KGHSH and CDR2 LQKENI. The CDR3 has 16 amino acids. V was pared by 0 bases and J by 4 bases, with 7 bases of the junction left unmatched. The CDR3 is CASSPPVGLVSDTQYF. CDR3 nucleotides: TGTGCCAGCTCACCACCCGTTGGACTAGTGTCAGATACGCAGTATTTT.

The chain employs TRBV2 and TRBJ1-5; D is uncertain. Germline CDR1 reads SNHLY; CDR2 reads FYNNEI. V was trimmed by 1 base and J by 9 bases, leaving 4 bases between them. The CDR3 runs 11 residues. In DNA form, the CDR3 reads TGTGCCAGCAGTGAAGGGGGGCCCCAGCATTTT. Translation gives CASSEGGPQHF.

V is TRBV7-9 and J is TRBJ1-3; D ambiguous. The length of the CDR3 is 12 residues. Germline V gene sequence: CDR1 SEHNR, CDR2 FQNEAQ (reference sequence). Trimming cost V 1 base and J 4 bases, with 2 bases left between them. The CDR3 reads CASSLEGNTIYF. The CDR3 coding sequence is TGTGCCAGCAGCTTAGAGGGAAACACCATATATTTT.

CDR3 sequence reads: CASSLRTGMAFF. In DNA, the CDR3 is TGTGCCAGCAGCTTAAGAACCGGGATGGCTTTCTTT. The chain uses TRBV7-9 and TRBJ1-1; D is undetermined. This CDR3 has 12 amino acids. Trimming removed 2 bases at V and 11 bases at J, with 12 bases between. CDR1 and CDR2 from the germline V gene are SEHNR and FQNEAQ (reference sequence). Supplemented by reference TRBV7-9 and TRBJ1-1, the full variable domain reads DTGVSQNPRHKITKRGQNVTFRCDPISEHNRLYWYRQTLGQGPEFLTYFQNEAQLEKSRLLSDRFSAERPKGSFSTLEIQRTEQGDSAMYLCASSLRTGMAFFGQGTRLTVV.